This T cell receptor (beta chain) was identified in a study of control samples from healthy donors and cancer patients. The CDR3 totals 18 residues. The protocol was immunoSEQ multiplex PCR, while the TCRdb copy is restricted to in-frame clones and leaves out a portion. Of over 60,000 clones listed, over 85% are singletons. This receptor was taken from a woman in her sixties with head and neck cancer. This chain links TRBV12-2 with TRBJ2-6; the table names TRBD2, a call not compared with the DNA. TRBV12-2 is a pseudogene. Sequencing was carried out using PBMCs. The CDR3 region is CASRFNGLKISGANVLTF. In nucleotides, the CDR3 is TGTGCAAGTCGCTTTAATGGACTGAAAATCTCTGGGGCCAACGTCCTGACTTTC.